The rows below give T cell receptor beta chains drawn from one sample of a study of CD8 T cells in Susac syndrome. Via MiXCR, TCRdb re-called the immunoSEQ multiplex PCR reads, giving one row per CDR3 protein. The profile shows about 440,000 distinct CDR3 sequences, 85% of them singletons. Specimen: CD8+ T cells from PBMCs. The receptor set was obtained from a human donor with multiple sclerosis. Both conserved end residues are trimmed from each CDR3.

>TRBV4-2|15|TRBJ2-2
ASSQDQGGTNTGELF
>TRBV6-1|10|TRBJ1-3
ASNPSGNTIY
>TRBV29-1|13|TRBJ2-5
SVDLVDGMEETQY
>TRBV11-1|15|TRBJ2-1
ASSLAATGVRYNEQF
>TRBV12-3/TRBV12-4|12|TRBJ2-5
ASSPGQDEETQY
>TRBV12-3/TRBV12-4|15|TRBJ1-1
ASSPWGDRVFGTEAF
>TRBV5-1|15|TRBJ2-1
ASSWGSSGRMRTEQF
>TRBV19|14|TRBJ2-7
ASSMLEGQGVHEQY
>TRBV7-8|14|TRBJ1-3
ASSPWSGGDGNTIY
>TRBV4-1|13|TRBJ1-1
ASSQSRTGWTEAF
>TRBV5-1|13|TRBJ2-3
ASSSSGYSTDTQY
>TRBV5-1|15|TRBJ2-5
ASSFGLAGDYEETQY
>TRBV28|17|TRBJ2-1
ASRFSHTGEQVTYNEQF
>TRBV28|13|TRBJ1-5
ASTPVRYSNQPQH